This TCR beta chain was captured by sequencing in a study of blood T cell repertoires in COVID-19. Study-level background: Acute-phase and convalescent COVID-19 samples originated in the United States, Italy and Spain.

Patients from Seattle were sampled longitudinally, starting during active infection. Original processing methods: The authors estimated nucleated cell counts from reference gene primer amplification. Sequencing was performed with immunoSEQ multiplex PCR; in TCRdb, only in-frame clones are kept and a portion is missing. The V and J calls and the clone size are those of that table, but D and trimming were determined from the DNA. The data contain fewer than 250,000 clones, around 80% of them seen just once; the ten biggest clones take up 8% to 11%. The CDR3 sequence is 15 residues long. The germline CDR1 and CDR2 sequences are SGHTA and FQGNSA. V lost 2 bases and J lost 5; bases outside the gene matches: 8.

The receptor was derived from an elderly woman with COVID-19, enrolled during active disease. Source material: peripheral blood. The rearrangement joins TRBV7-2 to TRBJ1-2; 7 bases are a match to TRBD1. The CDR3 protein is CASSLLSTGKYGYTF. In nucleotides, the CDR3 is TGTGCCAGCAGCTTACTCTCGACAGGGAAGTATGGCTACACCTTC.